Presented here are 27 T cell receptor beta chains from one specimen sequenced in a study of patients and donors after allogeneic stem cell transplantation. MiXCR, run by TCRdb on the RT-PCR reads, gives a single entry per CDR3 protein. The sample lists roughly 150,000 distinct CDR3 sequences, approximately 24% occurring once. Sequencing used blood, either unsorted or a sorted T cell fraction (not recorded which). These TCRs come from a human donor who was either an allogeneic HSCT recipient or a stem cell or donor lymphocyte infusion donor (not recorded which). It is not recorded whose cells these are; they may come from a transplant donor.

This chain connects TRBV25-1 to TRBJ1-5, with TRBD1 as a possible D gene (5 bases). Per germline, CDR1 MGHDK and CDR2 SYGVNS. Trimming left V 3 bases short and J 4 bases short, with 10 bases between. This CDR3 comprises 14 residues. Here the CDR3 reads CASSDRALNQPQHF. CDR3 bases: TGTGCCAGCAGTGACAGGGCTCTGAATCAGCCCCAGCATTTT.

This clonotype occurred a few times. This sequence joins TRBV12-3 or TRBV12-4 and TRBJ1-5; 8 nucleotides align to TRBD1. The V gene end was trimmed by 6 bases and the J gene end by 1 base; junction bases not matched to a gene: 5. This CDR3 comprises 15 residues. CDR3 sequence: CASSSGTGSNQPQHF. The CDR3 DNA is TGTGCCAGCAGCTCCGGGACAGGCAGCAATCAGCCCCAGCATTTT.

In this sample, this clonotype turned up a few times. J is TRBJ2-3 and V is TRBV11-2; D unclear. V gave up 5 bases and J gave up 5 bases, with 11 bases separating them. The germline gives CDR1 SGHAT, CDR2 FQNNGV. The CDR3 sequence is 13 residues long. The CDR3 is CASSPTGQDTQYF. CDR3 in DNA: TGTGCCAGCAGCCCCACGGGCCAAGATACGCAGTATTTT. The full variable domain, with the rest looked up from reference TRBV11-2 and TRBJ2-3, is EAGVAQSPRYKIIEKRQSVAFWCNPISGHATLYWYQQILGQGPKLLIQFQNNGVVDDSQLPKDRFSAERLKGVDSTLKIQPAKLEDSAVYLCASSPTGQDTQYFGPGTRLTVL.

This clonotype was counted a few times. The chain couples TRBV20-1 to TRBJ2-1, with D possibly matching TRBD2 (5 bases). The CDR3 runs 15 residues. V lost 6 bases to trimming and J lost 6 bases, with 21 bases between them. The germline V gene has CDR1 DFQATT and CDR2 SNEGSKA (reference sequence). Here the CDR3 reads CSATGLLALSNEQFF. In DNA form, the CDR3 reads TGCAGTGCAACGGGTCTCCTAGCCCTATCCAATGAGCAGTTCTTC.

This clonotype was seen a few times. The genes are TRBV12-3 or TRBV12-4 and TRBJ2-1, with TRBD1 matching over 9 bases. The CDR3 is 15 residues long. V lost 5 bases, J lost 7 bases, and 9 bases stayed unmatched. The CDR3 spells CASSGDRVPSNEQFF. In DNA, the CDR3 is TGTGCCAGCAGTGGGGACAGGGTACCCTCAAATGAGCAGTTCTTC.

CDR3 residues: CASSLSGGRTEAFF. The CDR3 coding sequence is TGTGCCAGCAGCTTATCGGGGGGGCGAACTGAAGCTTTCTTT. The chain combines TRBV5-5 with TRBJ1-1, with D possibly matching TRBD1 (6 bases). V was pared by 2 bases and J by 5 bases, with 13 bases between. Per the germline V gene, CDR1 is SGHKS and CDR2 is YYEKEE (reference sequence). The CDR3 is 14 amino acids.

Only a few counts were recorded for this clonotype. The chain joins TRBV20-1 to TRBJ1-2; possibly TRBD1 for D (6 bases). Trimming pared 0 bases from V and 2 bases from J, leaving 16 bases between. The CDR3 covers 16 residues. Germline V gives CDR1 DFQATT, CDR2 SNEGSKA (reference sequence). The CDR3 region is CSARDKPDRQNYGYTF. DNA of the CDR3: TGCAGTGCTAGAGATAAACCGGACAGACAGAACTATGGCTACACCTTC.

The chain recombines TRBV6-5 with TRBJ2-2; 10 bases are shared with TRBD2. The CDR3 runs to 15 residues. Germline CDR1 and CDR2: MNHEY and SVGAGI. V was clipped by 7 bases and J by 5 bases; unmatched bases: 7. The CDR3 reads CASNSGGSQTGELFF. The CDR3 DNA follows: TGTGCCAGCAATAGCGGGGGGTCACAAACCGGGGAGCTGTTTTTT.

This clonotype was detected a few times. V gene TRBV12-3 or TRBV12-4 combines with J gene TRBJ2-7; 9 bases agree with TRBD1. The trim removed 1 base at V and 1 base at J, leaving 2 bases unmatched. The CDR3 consists of 15 residues. The CDR3 sequence is CASSLDGTGSYEQYF. The CDR3 coding sequence is TGTGCCAGCAGTTTAGATGGGACAGGGTCCTACGAGCAGTACTTC.

The V gene is TRBV20-1, the J gene TRBJ2-1, with D unresolved. Trimming left V 2 bases short and J 8 bases short, with 13 bases between. The CDR3 totals 13 residues. Germline loops: CDR1 DFQATT, CDR2 SNEGSKA (reference sequence). The CDR3 here is CSARPSNFHEQFF. Written as DNA, the CDR3 is TGCAGTGCTAGACCTAGTAATTTCCATGAGCAGTTCTTC.

V gene TRBV5-5 combines with J gene TRBJ2-7; 8 positions agree with TRBD1. Germline CDR1 reads SGHKS; CDR2 reads YYEKEE (reference sequence). The CDR3 contains 16 residues. The V gene end was trimmed by 4 bases and the J gene end by 6 bases; junction bases not matched to a gene: 15. The CDR3 bases are TGTGCCAGCAGCCATTTACGAGCGACAGGGGAGAGCGAGCAGTACTTC. Protein product: CASSHLRATGESEQYF.

This chain connects TRBV20-1 to TRBJ1-2; 7 nucleotides agree with TRBD1. This CDR3 is built from 16 residues. From germline, CDR1 is DFQATT and CDR2 SNEGSKA (reference sequence). The V gene end was trimmed by 0 bases and the J gene end by 3 bases; junction bases not matched to a gene: 10. CDR3 nucleotide sequence: TGCAGTGCTAGAGAGCAGACAGGGTCAAGGGACTATGGCTACACCTTC. Translated: CSAREQTGSRDYGYTF.

This chain uses TRBV9 with TRBJ2-1; 12 bases fit TRBD2. V lost 2 bases and J lost 9; bases outside the gene matches: 6. Germline assignment: CDR1 SGDLS and CDR2 YYNGEE. The CDR3 spans 15 residues. The CDR3 sequence: CASSVTSGSLTEQFF. In DNA form, the CDR3 reads TGTGCCAGCAGCGTGACTAGCGGGAGTCTTACTGAGCAGTTCTTC. The full variable domain, its missing parts supplied by reference TRBV9 and TRBJ2-1, is DSGVTQTPKHLITATGQRVTLRCSPRSGDLSVYWYQQSLDQGLQFLIQYYNGEERAKGNILERFSAQQFPDLHSELNLSSLELGDSALYFCASSVTSGSLTEQFFGPGTRLTVL.

This clonotype was recorded a few times. This chain uses TRBV6-2 or TRBV6-3 with TRBJ1-5; the D gene is possibly TRBD1 (5 bases). The germline V gene has CDR1 MNHEY and CDR2 SVGEGT. The CDR3 spans 15 residues. Trimming removed 6 bases from V and 7 bases from J, with 19 bases in between. This CDR3 is CASRLLGVRGQPQHF. The CDR3 region has the DNA TGTGCCAGCAGACTCTTAGGGGTCCGAGGGCAGCCCCAGCATTTT.

This clonotype was seen many times. The rearrangement joins TRBV12-3 or TRBV12-4 to TRBJ2-7; 7 positions agree with TRBD2. This CDR3 is built from 13 residues. The V gene end was trimmed by 0 bases and the J gene end by 4 bases; junction bases not matched to a gene: 0. The CDR3 spells CASSLAGGYEQYF. As DNA, the CDR3 is TGTGCCAGCAGTTTAGCGGGAGGGTACGAGCAGTACTTC.

This clonotype was picked up many times. The chain joins TRBV7-8 to TRBJ1-1; 7 bases map to TRBD1. CDR3 size: 16 residues. Germline V gene sequence: CDR1 SGHVS, CDR2 FQNEAQ. V was pared by 3 bases and J by 4 bases, with 11 bases of the junction left unmatched. CDR3 amino acids: CASSLDRSNLGTEAFF. CDR3 coding DNA: TGTGCCAGCAGCTTGGACAGGTCCAATCTGGGCACTGAAGCTTTCTTT.

A few counts support this clonotype. The chain uses TRBV5-1 and TRBJ1-1; D is uncertain. Deletions cut 1 base from V and 0 bases from J, with 7 bases between. Germline CDR1 SGHRS, CDR2 YFSETQ. The CDR3 runs 14 residues. This chain's CDR3 is CASSLKYMNTEAFF. In DNA form, the CDR3 reads TGCGCCAGCAGCTTGAAGTACATGAACACTGAAGCTTTCTTT.

J is TRBJ2-3 and V is TRBV5-6, with D tentatively TRBD1 or TRBD2 (5 bases each). The germline V and J ends were trimmed by 5 bases and 3 bases, with 16 bases remaining between them. CDR3 size: 15 residues. Germline V gene lookup returns CDR1 SGHDT and CDR2 YYEEEE. CDR3 in amino acids: CASRSARDLTDTQYF. In nucleotides, the CDR3 is TGTGCCAGCAGGTCAGCCCGGGACCTAACAGATACGCAGTATTTT.

The V gene is TRBV6-5, the J gene TRBJ2-2; D is possibly TRBD2 (6 bases). Germline V CDR1 and CDR2: MNHEY, SVGAGI. This CDR3 spans 15 amino acids. Trimming shortened V by 7 bases and J by 4 bases, and 16 bases separated the two germline ends. The CDR3 sequence is CASTEGGSSTGELFF. The CDR3 nucleotides are TGTGCCAGCACCGAAGGAGGGTCAAGCACCGGGGAGCTGTTTTTT.

This clonotype was recorded only once. The CDR3: CSATNPHTQYF. CDR3 bases: TGCAGTGCGACAAACCCCCATACGCAGTATTTT. The V call is TRBV20-1, the J call TRBJ2-3; D not certain. From germline, CDR1 is DFQATT and CDR2 SNEGSKA (reference sequence). The CDR3 sequence is 11 residues long. V shed 6 bases and J shed 7 bases, with 11 bases lying between them.

This clonotype was counted only a few times. The J gene is TRBJ1-3, the V gene TRBV7-9; 7 bases are a match to TRBD1. The CDR3 contains 15 residues. From germline, CDR1 is SEHNR and CDR2 FQNEAQ (reference sequence). The J segment lost 8 bases and the V segment lost 6 bases, leaving 13 bases of the junction unmatched. CDR3 DNA sequence: TGTGCCAGCAGATCCTACAGGGGCCCGAGGGACACCATATATTTT. Translation: CASRSYRGPRDTIYF.

This clonotype has only a few counts. The chain combines TRBV20-1 with TRBJ2-3; D gene uncertain. The V gene lost 1 base and the J gene lost 3 bases, with 11 bases spanning the gap. The V gene's germline CDR1 is DFQATT and CDR2 SNEGSKA (reference sequence). This CDR3 contains 14 residues. CDR3 amino acids: CSARVGIRTDTQYF. The CDR3 DNA reads TGCAGTGCTAGAGTGGGTATACGTACAGATACGCAGTATTTT.

The chain couples TRBV12-3 or TRBV12-4 to TRBJ2-3; weak D call: TRBD1 (5 bases). Trimming shortened V by 3 bases and J by 5 bases, and 12 bases separated the two germline ends. The CDR3 has 14 residues. Here the CDR3 DNA reads TGTGCCAGCAGTTTCATCCAGGGTATAGATACGCAGTATTTT. It specifies CASSFIQGIDTQYF.

The chain uses TRBV7-9 and TRBJ2-7; weak D call: TRBD2 (5 bases). The V and J ends lost 5 bases and 7 bases respectively, with 9 bases between them. Germline CDR1 is SEHNR and CDR2 is FQNEAQ (reference sequence). The CDR3 is made up of 11 amino acids. CDR3 loop: CASSDYQEQYF. CDR3 bases: TGTGCCAGCAGCGACTACCAAGAGCAGTACTTC.

The J gene is TRBJ2-2, the V gene TRBV12-3 or TRBV12-4, with D perhaps TRBD1 (5 bases). V lost 11 bases, J lost 7 bases, and 14 bases lay in between. There are 12 residues in the CDR3. CDR3 protein: CAHIGASGELFF. DNA for the CDR3: TGTGCCCATATTGGGGCCAGCGGGGAGCTGTTTTTT.

This clonotype turned up a few times. The chain combines TRBV9 with TRBJ1-1; possible D gene TRBD1, 5 bases. V was trimmed by 3 bases and J by 4 bases, leaving 10 bases between them. The CDR3 has 13 residues. Germline-derived CDR1 and CDR2 are SGDLS and YYNGEE. CDR3 in DNA: TGTGCCAGCAGCGGGGCGGGGGGCACTGAAGCTTTCTTT. Translated, it gives CASSGAGGTEAFF. The full variable domain, its missing parts supplied by reference TRBV9 and TRBJ1-1, is DSGVTQTPKHLITATGQRVTLRCSPRSGDLSVYWYQQSLDQGLQFLIQYYNGEERAKGNILERFSAQQFPDLHSELNLSSLELGDSALYFCASSGAGGTEAFFGQGTRLTVV.

The chain couples TRBV5-1 to TRBJ2-3; TRBD2 is a possible D gene (6 bases). Germline values: CDR1 SGHRS, CDR2 YFSETQ. V was clipped by 7 bases and J by 0 bases, with 21 bases between them. The CDR3 totals 17 residues. The CDR3 protein is CASSPAVSGSSTDTQYF. CDR3 nucleotides: TGCGCCAGCTCTCCCGCGGTTAGCGGCTCTAGCACAGATACGCAGTATTTT.